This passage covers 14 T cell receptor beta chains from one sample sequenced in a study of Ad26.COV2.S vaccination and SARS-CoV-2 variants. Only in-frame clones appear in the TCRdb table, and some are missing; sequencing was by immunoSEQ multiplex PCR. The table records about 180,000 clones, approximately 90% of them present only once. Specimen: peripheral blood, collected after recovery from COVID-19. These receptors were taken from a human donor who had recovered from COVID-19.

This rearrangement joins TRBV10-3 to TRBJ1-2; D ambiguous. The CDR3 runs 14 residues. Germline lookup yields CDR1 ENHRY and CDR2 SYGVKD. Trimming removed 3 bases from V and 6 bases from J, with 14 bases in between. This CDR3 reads CAISEIGDRNGYTF. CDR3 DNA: TGTGCCATCAGTGAAATCGGGGATAGAAATGGCTACACCTTC.

CDR3 sequence: CASSRTGLLVSQPQHF. CDR3 in DNA: TGTGCCAGCAGCCGTACAGGCCTGTTGGTCTCGCAGCCCCAGCATTTT. V is TRBV7-2 and J is TRBJ1-5; possibly TRBD1 for D (5 bases). Germline CDR1 is SGHTA and CDR2 is FQGNSA. Deletions cut 5 bases from V and 7 bases from J, with 21 bases between. The CDR3 length is 16 residues.

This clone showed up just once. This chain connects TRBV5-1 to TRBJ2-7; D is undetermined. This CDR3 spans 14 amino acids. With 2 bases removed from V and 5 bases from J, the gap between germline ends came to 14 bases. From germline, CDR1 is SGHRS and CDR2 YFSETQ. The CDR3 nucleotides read TGCGCCAGCAGCTTTCGACGTCAGATTGACGAGCAGTACTTC. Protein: CASSFRRQIDEQYF. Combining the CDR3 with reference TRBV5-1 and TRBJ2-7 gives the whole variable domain KAGVTQTPRYLIKTRGQQVTLSCSPISGHRSVSWYQQTPGQGLQFLFEYFSETQRNKGNFPGRFSGRQFSNSRSEMNVSTLELGDSALYLCASSFRRQIDEQYFGPGTRLTVT.

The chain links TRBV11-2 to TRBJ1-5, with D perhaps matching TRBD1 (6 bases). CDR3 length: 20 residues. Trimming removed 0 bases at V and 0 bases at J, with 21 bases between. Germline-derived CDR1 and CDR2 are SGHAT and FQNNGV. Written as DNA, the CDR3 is TGTGCCAGCAGCTTAGATTTTGGGCAGGGGATGGAACATAGCAATCAGCCCCAGCATTTT. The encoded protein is CASSLDFGQGMEHSNQPQHF.

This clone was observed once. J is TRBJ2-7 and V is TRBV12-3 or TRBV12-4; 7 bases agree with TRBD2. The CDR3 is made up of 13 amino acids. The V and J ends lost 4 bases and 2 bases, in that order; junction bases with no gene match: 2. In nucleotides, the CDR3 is TGTGCCAGCAGTTGGGAGGGCCCCTACGAGCAGTACTTC. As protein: CASSWEGPYEQYF.

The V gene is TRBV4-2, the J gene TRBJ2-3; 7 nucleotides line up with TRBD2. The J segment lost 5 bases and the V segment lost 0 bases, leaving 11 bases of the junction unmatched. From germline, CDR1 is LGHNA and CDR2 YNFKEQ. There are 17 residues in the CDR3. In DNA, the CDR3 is TGTGCCAGCAGCCAAGAGCGAGATCAACGGGGGGAAGATACGCAGTATTTT. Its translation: CASSQERDQRGEDTQYF.

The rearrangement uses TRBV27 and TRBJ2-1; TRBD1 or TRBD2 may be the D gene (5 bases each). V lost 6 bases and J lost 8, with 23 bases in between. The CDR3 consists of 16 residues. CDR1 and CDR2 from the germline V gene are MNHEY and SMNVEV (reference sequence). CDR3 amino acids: CASRSSGTHSGDEQFF. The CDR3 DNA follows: TGTGCCAGCAGATCTTCCGGGACCCACTCCGGGGATGAGCAGTTCTTC.

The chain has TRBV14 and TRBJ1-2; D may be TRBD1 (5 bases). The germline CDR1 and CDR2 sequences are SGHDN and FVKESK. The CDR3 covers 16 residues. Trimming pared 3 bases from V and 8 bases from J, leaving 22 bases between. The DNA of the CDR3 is TGTGCCAGCAGCCAGCAATATGGGACGGCCAATCGGGGCTACACCTTC. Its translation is CASSQQYGTANRGYTF.

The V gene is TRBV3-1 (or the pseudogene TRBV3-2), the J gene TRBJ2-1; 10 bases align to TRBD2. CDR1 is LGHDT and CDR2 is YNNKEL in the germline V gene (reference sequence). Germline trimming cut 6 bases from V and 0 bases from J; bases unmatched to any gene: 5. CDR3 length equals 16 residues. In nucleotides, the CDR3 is TGTGCCAGCAGTCTAAGCGGGGGGGTCTCCTACAATGAGCAGTTCTTC. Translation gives CASSLSGGVSYNEQFF.

The CDR3 coding sequence is TGTGCCAGCAGCTTAGCGCGGGACAGGGGTCAGCCCCAGCATTTT. Protein: CASSLARDRGQPQHF. The V call is TRBV7-2, the J call TRBJ1-5; 10 positions agree with TRBD1. This CDR3 contains 15 residues. The V gene's germline CDR1 is SGHTA and CDR2 FQGNSA. Losses at the gene ends were 0 bases for V and 6 bases for J; bases not matched to a gene: 2.

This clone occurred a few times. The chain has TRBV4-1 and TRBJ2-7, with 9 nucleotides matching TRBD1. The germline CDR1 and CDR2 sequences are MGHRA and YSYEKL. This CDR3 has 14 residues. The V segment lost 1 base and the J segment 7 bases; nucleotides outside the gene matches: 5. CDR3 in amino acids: CASSQVQGAGEQYF. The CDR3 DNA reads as TGCGCCAGCAGCCAAGTACAGGGGGCGGGGGAGCAGTACTTC.

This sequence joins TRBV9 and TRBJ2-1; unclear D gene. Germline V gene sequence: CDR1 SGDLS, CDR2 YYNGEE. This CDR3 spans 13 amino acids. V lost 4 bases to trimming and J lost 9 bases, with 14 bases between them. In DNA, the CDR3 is TGTGCCAGCAGCTCCAGCGCGTCCACTGAGCAGTTCTTC. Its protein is CASSSSASTEQFF. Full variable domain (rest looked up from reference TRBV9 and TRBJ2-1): DSGVTQTPKHLITATGQRVTLRCSPRSGDLSVYWYQQSLDQGLQFLIQYYNGEERAKGNILERFSAQQFPDLHSELNLSSLELGDSALYFCASSSSASTEQFFGPGTRLTVL.

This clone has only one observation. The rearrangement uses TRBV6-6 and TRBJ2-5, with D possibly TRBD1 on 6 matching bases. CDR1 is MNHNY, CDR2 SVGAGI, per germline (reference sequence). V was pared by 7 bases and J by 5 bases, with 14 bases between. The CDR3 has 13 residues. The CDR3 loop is CASIPRGWETQYF. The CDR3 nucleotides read TGTGCCAGCATTCCCAGGGGTTGGGAGACCCAGTACTTC.

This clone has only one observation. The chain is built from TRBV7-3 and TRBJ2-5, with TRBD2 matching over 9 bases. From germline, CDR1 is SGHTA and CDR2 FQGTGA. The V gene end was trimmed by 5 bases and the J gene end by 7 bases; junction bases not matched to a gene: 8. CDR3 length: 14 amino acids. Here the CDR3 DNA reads TGTGCCAGCAGCCCATCTAGCGGGGCCGCGACCCAGTACTTC. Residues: CASSPSSGAATQYF.